Sequencing of this TCR beta chain was carried out in a study of blood T cell repertoires in COVID-19. Study-wide context: Italy, Spain and the United States were the sources of the convalescent and acute COVID-19 samples. T cells, B-cell-depleted T cells, or PBMCs supplied cDNA or gDNA.

Trimming shortened V by 2 bases and J by 4 bases, and 12 bases separated the two germline ends. The CDR3 consists of 14 residues. Germline V gene data show CDR1 as SGHRS and CDR2 as YFSETQ. In the authors' workflow: Using reference gene primer amplification, nucleated cell counts were estimated. Sequenced by immunoSEQ multiplex PCR; TCRdb stores in-frame clones only, minus some. V and J calls and clone size are given by that table; D and trimming were obtained from the DNA. The profile shows roughly 100,000 clones, over 75% of them singletons. This clonotype originated in a woman aged 30 to 39 with acute or convalescent COVID-19. The J gene is TRBJ1-2, the V gene TRBV5-1; D gene uncertain. Source material: peripheral blood. The DNA for the CDR3 is TGCGCCAGCAGCTTAAGTACGTTGGCCTATGGCTACACCTTC. Amino acids: CASSLSTLAYGYTF.